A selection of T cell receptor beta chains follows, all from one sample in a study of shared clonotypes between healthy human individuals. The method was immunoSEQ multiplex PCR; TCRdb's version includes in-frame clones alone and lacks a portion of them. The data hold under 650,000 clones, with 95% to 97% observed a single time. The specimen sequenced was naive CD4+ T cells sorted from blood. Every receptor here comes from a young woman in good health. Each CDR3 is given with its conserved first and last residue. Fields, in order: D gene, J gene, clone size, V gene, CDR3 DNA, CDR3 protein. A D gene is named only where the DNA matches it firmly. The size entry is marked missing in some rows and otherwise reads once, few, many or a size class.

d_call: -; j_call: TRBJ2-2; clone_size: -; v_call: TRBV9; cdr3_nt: TGTGCCAGCAGCGTAGAATCCACCGGGGAGCTGTTTTTT; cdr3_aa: CASSVESTGELFF
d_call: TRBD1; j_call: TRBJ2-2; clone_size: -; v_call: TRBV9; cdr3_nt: TGTGCCAGCAGCGTGGGGACAGGGACCGGGGAGCTGTTTTTT; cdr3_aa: CASSVGTGTGELFF
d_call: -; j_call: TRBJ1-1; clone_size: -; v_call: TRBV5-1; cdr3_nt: TGCGCCAGCAGCTTCGGGGGGACGAACACTGAAGCTTTCTTT; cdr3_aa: CASSFGGTNTEAFF
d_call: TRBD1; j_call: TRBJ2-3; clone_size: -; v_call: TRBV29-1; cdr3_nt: TGCAGCGTTGAAGTACAGGGGGCAGATACGCAGTATTTT; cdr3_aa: CSVEVQGADTQYF
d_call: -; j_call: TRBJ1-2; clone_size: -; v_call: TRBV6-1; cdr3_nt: TGTGCCAGCAGTACCCGAGAAGGGAGGCCCTATGGCTACACCTTC; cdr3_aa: CASSTREGRPYGYTF
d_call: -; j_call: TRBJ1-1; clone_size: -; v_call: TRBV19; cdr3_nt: TGTGCCAGTATGTATCCGAGCATGAACACTGAAGCTTTCTTT; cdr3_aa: CASMYPSMNTEAFF
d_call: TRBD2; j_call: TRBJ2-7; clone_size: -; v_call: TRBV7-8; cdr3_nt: TGTGCCAGCACTCCGACTAGCGGGGCCTACGAGCAGTACTTC; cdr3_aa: CASTPTSGAYEQYF
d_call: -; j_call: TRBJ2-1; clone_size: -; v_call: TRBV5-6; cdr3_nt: TGTGCCAGCAGCTTGAGGACTACGGGGTTCCGCTCGAATGAGCAGTTCTTC; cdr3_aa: CASSLRTTGFRSNEQFF
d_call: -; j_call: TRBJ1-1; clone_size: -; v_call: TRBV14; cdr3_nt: TGTGCCAGCAGCCAATCCACGGGGACTGAAGCTTTCTTT; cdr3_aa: CASSQSTGTEAFF
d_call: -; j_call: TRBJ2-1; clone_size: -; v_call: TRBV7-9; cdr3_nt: TGTGCCAGCAGCCTTAGACTTAGTTGGAATGAGCAGTTCTTC; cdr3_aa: CASSLRLSWNEQFF
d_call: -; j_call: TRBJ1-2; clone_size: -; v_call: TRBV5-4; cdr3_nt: TGTGCCAGCAGCTTGAGGGGGGGTTTAGACGGCTACACCTTC; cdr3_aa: CASSLRGGLDGYTF
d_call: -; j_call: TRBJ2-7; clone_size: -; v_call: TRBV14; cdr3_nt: TGTGCCAGCAGCCATACATCGGATGGGACCTACGAGCAGTACTTC; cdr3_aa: CASSHTSDGTYEQYF
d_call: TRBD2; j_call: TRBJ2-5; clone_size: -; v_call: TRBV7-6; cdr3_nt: TGTGCCAGCAGCGTTAGCGGGAGAAAAGAGACCCAGTACTTC; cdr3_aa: CASSVSGRKETQYF
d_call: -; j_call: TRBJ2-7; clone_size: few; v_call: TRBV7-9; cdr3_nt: TGTGCCAGCAGCTTAGACCGGGTTGGCCACGAGCAGTACTTC; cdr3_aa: CASSLDRVGHEQYF
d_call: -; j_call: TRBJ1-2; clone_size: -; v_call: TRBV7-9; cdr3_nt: TGTGCCAGCACTCCAGGGGTTAACTATGGCTACACCTTC; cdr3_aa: CASTPGVNYGYTF
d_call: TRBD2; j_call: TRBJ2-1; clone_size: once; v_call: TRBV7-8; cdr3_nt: TGTGCCAGCAGCCTAGCGGCTAGCTCCTACAATGAGCAGTTCTTC; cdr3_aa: CASSLAASSYNEQFF